A single sample gave rise to the 27 T cell receptor beta chains below, sequenced in a study of Ad26.COV2.S vaccination and SARS-CoV-2 variants. Assay used: immunoSEQ multiplex PCR; TCRdb lists only in-frame clones, some missing. This table has around 270,000 clones, roughly 87% appearing once. Specified treatment: approximately 18 received Ad26.COV2.S at low or high dose, single or two shots; 5 received placebo; per-sample allocation not given. Collection of the samples took place on day 63 after the first injection of vaccine or placebo. Material: peripheral blood, obtained in a trial of Ad26.COV2.S vaccine versus placebo. The receptors shown here come from a person between 18 and 60 years old who received the Ad26.COV2.S COVID-19 vaccine or a placebo.

This chain connects TRBV19 to TRBJ1-2; TRBD1 is a possible D gene (6 bases). This CDR3 is built from 16 residues. The germline V and J ends were trimmed by 2 bases and 3 bases, with 16 bases remaining between them. CDR1 is LNHDA, CDR2 SQIVND, per germline (reference sequence). CDR3 nucleotide sequence: TGTGCCAGTAGTATATCCGGGACAACCGTCGACTATGGCTACACCTTC. This translates into CASSISGTTVDYGYTF.

V usage is TRBV6-2 or TRBV6-3 and J usage is TRBJ2-1; 8 bases map to TRBD1. Germline CDR1 reads MNHEY; CDR2 reads SVGEGT. CDR3 length equals 16 residues. V shed 1 base, J shed 1 base, and the junction held 3 bases outside the gene matches. DNA for the CDR3: TGTGCCAGCAGTTACTGGGGACAGGAATCCTACAATGAGCAGTTCTTC. Translation: CASSYWGQESYNEQFF.

The chain combines TRBV13 with TRBJ1-4; TRBD1 agrees at 9 bases. After removal of 4 bases from V and 4 bases from J, the junction contained 1 base not matched to a gene. The germline CDR1 and CDR2 sequences are PRHDT and FYEKMQ (reference sequence). CDR3 length: 14 amino acids. CDR3 in DNA: TGTGCCAGCAGCTGGACAGGGGATAATGAAAAACTGTTTTTT. Encoded protein: CASSWTGDNEKLFF.

This clone appeared once. This CDR3 is CASSPPVGSYYGYTF. The CDR3 nucleotides are TGTGCCAGCAGCCCCCCCGTGGGCAGCTACTATGGCTACACCTTC. The rearrangement uses TRBV7-2 and TRBJ1-2; D is undetermined. This CDR3 comprises 15 residues. Germline V gene data show CDR1 as SGHTA and CDR2 as FQGNSA. V lost 5 bases to trimming and J lost 3 bases, with 16 bases between them.

The chain joins TRBV11-2 to TRBJ1-1; D unclear. The germline V gene encodes CDR1 SGHAT and CDR2 FQNNGV. This CDR3 region has 14 residues. V lost 1 base and J 5 bases, leaving 11 bases between the germline ends. In DNA, the CDR3 is TGTGCCAGCAGCTTAGCCGAAGCGGGGACTGAAGCTTTCTTT. Its translation: CASSLAEAGTEAFF.

The J gene is TRBJ2-5, the V gene TRBV7-9, with 7 bases identical to TRBD2. The J segment lost 2 bases and the V segment lost 7 bases, leaving 10 bases of the junction unmatched. The germline V gene has CDR1 SEHNR and CDR2 FQNEAQ (reference sequence). This CDR3 is 15 amino acids long. CDR3: CASTLGGAGQETQYF. The CDR3 DNA sequence: TGTGCCAGCACCCTCGGGGGAGCGGGGCAAGAGACCCAGTACTTC.

V gene TRBV6-4 combines with J gene TRBJ2-1, with a tentative D call TRBD2 (5 bases). Germline-derived CDR1 and CDR2 are MRHNA and SNTAGT. This CDR3 contains 15 residues. V shed 3 bases and J shed 0 bases, with 9 bases lying between them. The CDR3: CASSERVGSYNEQFF. For the CDR3, the DNA is TGTGCCAGCAGTGAGAGGGTCGGCTCCTACAATGAGCAGTTCTTC.

V gene TRBV5-4 combines with J gene TRBJ2-4; 7 positions agree with TRBD2. Trimming at V came to 4 bases and at J to 3 bases, leaving 10 bases not matched to a gene. Germline V gives CDR1 SGHNT, CDR2 YYREEE (reference sequence). This CDR3 contains 16 residues. Written as DNA, the CDR3 is TGTGCCAGCAGCGTAGCCGGGACTATAATCAAAAACATTCAGTACTTC. Translation gives CASSVAGTIIKNIQYF.

The chain recombines TRBV5-1 with TRBJ2-1, with TRBD2 matching over 7 bases. V dropped 4 bases and J dropped 5; count of bases not matched to a gene: 6. Germline V gives CDR1 SGHRS, CDR2 YFSETQ. This CDR3 has 14 residues. The CDR3, as DNA: TGCGCCAGCAGCCCTAGCGGCTATCACAATGAGCAGTTCTTC. Translation gives CASSPSGYHNEQFF. Full variable domain (missing parts from reference TRBV5-1 and TRBJ2-1): KAGVTQTPRYLIKTRGQQVTLSCSPISGHRSVSWYQQTPGQGLQFLFEYFSETQRNKGNFPGRFSGRQFSNSRSEMNVSTLELGDSALYLCASSPSGYHNEQFFGPGTRLTVL.

The rearrangement links TRBV5-4 to TRBJ1-1; D remains ambiguous. With 5 bases removed from V and 0 bases from J, the gap between germline ends came to 8 bases. CDR1 is SGHNT and CDR2 is YYREEE in the germline V gene (reference sequence). CDR3 size: 13 residues. CDR3 bases: TGTGCCAGCAGTCCTCCATTGAACACTGAAGCTTTCTTT. It codes for CASSPPLNTEAFF.

The gene calls are TRBV29-1 and TRBJ1-1, with D tentatively TRBD1 (6 bases). The V end lost 2 bases, the J end lost 0 bases, and 7 bases lay between the germline ends. Per germline, CDR1 SQVTM and CDR2 ANQGSEA. This CDR3 spans 13 amino acids. CDR3 amino acids: CSVERGLNTEAFF. The DNA of the CDR3 is TGCAGCGTTGAAAGGGGGTTGAACACTGAAGCTTTCTTT.

The chain recombines TRBV7-2 with TRBJ2-3; 11 bases are shared with TRBD2. J lost 0 bases, V lost 0 bases, and 14 bases had no gene match. The CDR3 totals 21 residues. Germline lookup yields CDR1 SGHTA and CDR2 FQGNSA. DNA of the CDR3: TGTGCCAGCAGCTTAGCCGGGCGTGGTAGCGGGAGGGCGGCTAGCACAGATACGCAGTATTTT. Translated, it gives CASSLAGRGSGRAASTDTQYF.

Ten or more counts support this clone. This sequence joins TRBV11-1 and TRBJ2-7; no reliable D call. The germline gives CDR1 SGHAT, CDR2 FQDESV (reference sequence). The CDR3 is 11 residues long. Between the trimmed V and J ends, which lost 6 bases and 5 bases, there was a span of 8 bases. CDR3 nucleotide sequence: TGTGCCAGCAGTAGACAAAACGAGCAGTACTTC. This sequence encodes CASSRQNEQYF.

The chain links TRBV6-5 to TRBJ2-1; 13 nucleotides agree with TRBD2. Per the germline V gene, CDR1 is MNHEY and CDR2 is SVGAGI. The CDR3 is 15 amino acids. V dropped 5 bases and J dropped 7; count of bases not matched to a gene: 5. The CDR3 protein is CASSPGTSGKNEQFF. The CDR3 DNA reads TGTGCCAGCAGTCCCGGGACTAGCGGGAAGAATGAGCAGTTCTTC.

CDR3 protein: CASSYFPGTSGPGDTDTQYF. DNA of the CDR3: TGTGCCAGCAGTTACTTCCCCGGGACTAGCGGACCCGGAGACACAGATACGCAGTATTTT. V gene TRBV6-2 or TRBV6-3 combines with J gene TRBJ2-3, with 11 positions matching TRBD2. CDR1 is MNHEY and CDR2 is SVGEGT in the germline V gene. The CDR3 has 20 amino acids. Losses at the gene ends were 1 base for V and 2 bases for J; bases not matched to a gene: 14.

The rearrangement uses TRBV18 and TRBJ1-2, with D perhaps matching TRBD1 (6 bases). Per germline, CDR1 KGHSH and CDR2 LQKENI. The CDR3 extends over 14 amino acids. Trimming stripped 5 bases from V and 6 bases from J, with 16 bases between. CDR3 in DNA: TGTGCCAGCTCAAACCCGGGGGCGCTCGATGGCTACACCTTC. It codes for CASSNPGALDGYTF.

The chain joins TRBV23-1 to TRBJ2-2; 7 nucleotides match TRBD1. TRBV23-1 falls under the ORF class, with uncertain function. Trimming removed 4 bases from V and 5 bases from J; junction bases left unmatched: 7. The CDR3 has 15 residues. The CDR3 reads CASSPKGGRTGELFF. In DNA form, the CDR3 reads TGCGCCAGCAGTCCTAAAGGGGGCCGTACCGGGGAGCTGTTTTTT.

The chain combines TRBV7-3 with TRBJ2-1, with D perhaps matching TRBD2 (5 bases). CDR3 length equals 15 residues. CDR1 and CDR2 (germline): SGHTA, FQGTGA. V lost 3 bases, J lost 7 bases, and 16 bases lay in between. Here the CDR3 reads CASSLVPGMGNEQFF. In nucleotides, the CDR3 is TGTGCCAGCAGCTTGGTTCCGGGGATGGGAAATGAGCAGTTCTTC.

The chain recombines TRBV12-5 with TRBJ2-7; 12 nucleotides match TRBD2. V lost 7 bases to trimming and J lost 4 bases; unmatched junction nucleotides: 8. The CDR3 has 15 residues. From germline, CDR1 is LGHNT and CDR2 FRNRAP. CDR3 in amino acids: CASDAGLAGRYEQYF. CDR3 sequence (DNA): TGTGCTAGTGACGCAGGACTAGCGGGGCGTTACGAGCAGTACTTC.

There are a few counts of this clone. This chain connects TRBV11-3 to TRBJ2-1; 7 bases line up with TRBD2. The CDR3 is made up of 15 amino acids. Trimming at V came to 2 bases and at J to 0 bases, leaving 1 base not matched to a gene. CDR1 is SGHNT, CDR2 YENEEA, per germline. CDR3 amino acids: CASSLRGSSYNEQFF. For the CDR3, the DNA is TGTGCCAGCAGCTTACGCGGGAGCTCCTACAATGAGCAGTTCTTC.

The rearrangement uses TRBV7-9 and TRBJ2-7; no reliable D call. This CDR3 has 16 amino acids. Trimming removed 3 bases at V and 3 bases at J, with 18 bases between. CDR1 and CDR2 (germline): SEHNR, FQNEAQ (reference sequence). This chain's CDR3 is CASSFVKVKPYYEQYF. The CDR3 DNA follows: TGTGCCAGCAGCTTTGTTAAGGTCAAGCCTTACTACGAGCAGTACTTC.

V gene TRBV6-2 or TRBV6-3 combines with J gene TRBJ1-4; tentatively, D is TRBD1 (5 bases). The V gene lost 5 bases and the J gene lost 5 bases, with 12 bases spanning the gap. The CDR3 extends over 14 amino acids. Germline CDR1 is MNHEY and CDR2 is SVGEGT. CDR3 nucleotide sequence: TGTGCCAGCAGTCCCTGGGGCGCAAATGAAAAACTGTTTTTT. This sequence encodes CASSPWGANEKLFF.

This sequence joins TRBV12-3 or TRBV12-4 and TRBJ2-2; the D is unclear. V lost 0 bases to trimming and J lost 9 bases, with 5 bases between them. This CDR3 spans 12 amino acids. CDR3 coding DNA: TGTGCCAGCAGTTTAGCGTCTTGGGAGCTGTTTTTT. Its protein product is CASSLASWELFF.

The CDR3 protein is CASSLRGREYNEQFF. CDR3 nucleotide sequence: TGTGCCAGCAGCTTGAGGGGAAGAGAATACAATGAGCAGTTCTTC. V gene TRBV7-9 combines with J gene TRBJ2-1; D may be TRBD1 or TRBD2 (5 bases each). The CDR3 runs to 15 residues. The ends were cut back, 3 bases at V and 4 bases at J, with 13 bases in the middle. The germline CDR1 and CDR2 sequences are SEHNR and FQNEAQ (reference sequence).

This chain links TRBV14 with TRBJ2-5; D gene ambiguous. The length of the CDR3 is 16 residues. Germline V gives CDR1 SGHDN, CDR2 FVKESK. V was pared by 4 bases and J by 6 bases, with 21 bases between. DNA for the CDR3: TGTGCCAGCAGCCGTTCTCCCCTGGGCAGGATAAAGACCCAGTACTTC. Amino acid sequence: CASSRSPLGRIKTQYF.

The chain combines TRBV7-2 with TRBJ2-1, with no clear D. The germline CDR1 and CDR2 sequences are SGHTA and FQGNSA. The CDR3 length is 14 residues. V was shortened by 1 base and J by 8 bases, with 12 bases between the two germline ends. The CDR3: CASSLESLLHEQFF. The CDR3 DNA reads TGTGCCAGCAGCTTAGAATCGCTCCTCCATGAGCAGTTCTTC.

V is TRBV30 and J is TRBJ1-3; D possibly corresponds to TRBD1 (5 bases). Trimming left V 2 bases short and J 0 bases short, with 11 bases between. The CDR3 runs 15 residues. The germline gives CDR1 GTSNPN, CDR2 SVGIG (reference sequence). The CDR3 region has the DNA TGTGCCTGGAGTCGGGACGGAAACTCTGGAAACACCATATATTTT. Its translation is CAWSRDGNSGNTIYF. Using reference TRBV30 and TRBJ1-3 for the parts outside the CDR3, the full variable domain is SQTIHQWPATLVQPVGSPLSLECTVEGTSNPNLYWYRQAAGRGLQLLFYSVGIGQISSEVPQNLSASRPQDRQFILSSKKLLLSDSGFYLCAWSRDGNSGNTIYFGEGSWLTVV.